These 19 T cell receptor beta chains originate from one sample sequenced in a study of identical twins. TCRdb analysed the 5' RACE reads with MiXCR anew, one entry per CDR3 protein. The data hold fewer than 500,000 distinct CDR3 sequences, with roughly 24% observed a single time. The same sample was also used in a study of T cells expressing NK-cell markers.

What was sequenced was CD4+ T cells sorted from blood. These receptor sequences come from a woman younger than 30 in good health.

This chain uses TRBV20-1 with TRBJ2-2; TRBD2 aligns across 11 bases. The CDR3 extends over 18 amino acids. With V trimmed by 1 base and J by 5 bases, 12 bases remained unmatched. The germline gives CDR1 DFQATT, CDR2 SNEGSKA (reference sequence). The CDR3 region has the DNA TGCAGTGCTAGAGTGTTAGCGGGAGGGCCAAGAAGGACCGGGGAGCTGTTTTTT. Translation: CSARVLAGGPRRTGELFF.

This clonotype was found once. The V and J genes are TRBV5-1 and TRBJ2-5, with D unresolved. Per germline, CDR1 SGHRS and CDR2 YFSETQ. Trimming took 4 bases from V and 0 from J, leaving 13 bases between them. This CDR3 is built from 15 residues. The CDR3 loop reads CASSPGPLYQETQYF. CDR3 DNA: TGCGCCAGCAGCCCAGGACCCTTGTACCAAGAGACCCAGTACTTC.

This clonotype was counted a few times. This chain links TRBV10-3 with TRBJ2-1, with D unclear. This CDR3 spans 12 amino acids. Germline CDR1 ENHRY, CDR2 SYGVKD. Trimming pared 5 bases from V and 8 bases from J, leaving 10 bases between. In DNA form, the CDR3 reads TGTGCCATCAGTTCCGGCCTAGATGAGCAGTTCTTC. This gives the protein CAISSGLDEQFF.

The CDR3 sequence: CASSFTGENQPQHF. The DNA for the CDR3 is TGTGCCAGCAGCTTCACCGGGGAAAATCAGCCCCAGCATTTT. The chain uses TRBV7-9 and TRBJ1-5, with D uncertain. This CDR3 region has 14 residues. The V end was cut by 3 bases, the J end by 4 bases, with 10 bases between. Germline V gene lookup returns CDR1 SEHNR and CDR2 FQNEAQ (reference sequence).

The V gene is TRBV20-1, the J gene TRBJ2-3; D is undetermined. CDR1 is DFQATT, CDR2 SNEGSKA, per germline (reference sequence). The CDR3 has 14 residues. The germline V and J ends were trimmed by 6 bases and 0 bases, with 13 bases remaining between them. Here the CDR3 reads CSAAGTLSTDTQYF. CDR3 DNA: TGCAGTGCGGCAGGCACCCTCAGCACAGATACGCAGTATTTT.

The table lists this clonotype with a few counts. V gene TRBV5-1 combines with J gene TRBJ2-5; TRBD1 matches at 8 bases. This CDR3 has 16 residues. V lost 4 bases to trimming and J lost 4 bases; unmatched junction nucleotides: 12. The germline gives CDR1 SGHRS, CDR2 YFSETQ. The CDR3 spells CASSQGQASSGETQYF. DNA of the CDR3: TGCGCCAGCAGCCAGGGACAGGCCTCAAGCGGAGAGACCCAGTACTTC.

The chain employs TRBV9 and TRBJ2-3, with 7 bases aligning to TRBD2. The germline CDR1 and CDR2 sequences are SGDLS and YYNGEE. CDR3 length: 15 residues. V dropped 1 base and J dropped 8; count of bases not matched to a gene: 10. The CDR3 sequence is CASSVFWGGVGTQYF. CDR3 DNA: TGTGCCAGCAGCGTATTTTGGGGGGGAGTAGGTACGCAGTATTTT.

The chain has TRBV12-3 or TRBV12-4 and TRBJ1-1; D ambiguous. Trimming cost V 5 bases and J 3 bases, with 10 bases left between them. The CDR3 is 13 residues long. The CDR3: CASSTRAYTEAFF. CDR3 in DNA: TGTGCCAGCAGTACCCGGGCCTACACTGAAGCTTTCTTT.

This sequence joins TRBV4-3 and TRBJ2-1; a weak D match, TRBD1 (5 bases). The germline V gene has CDR1 LGHNA and CDR2 YSLEER. V dropped 3 bases and J dropped 6 bases, with 18 bases sitting between them. The CDR3 totals 16 residues. The CDR3 protein is CASSQLYSSRANEQFF. The CDR3 nucleotides are TGCGCCAGCAGCCAGCTATACTCTTCCAGGGCCAATGAGCAGTTCTTC.

This clonotype turned up a few times. This chain joins TRBV20-1 and TRBJ2-1; D tentatively fits TRBD1 or TRBD2 (5 bases each). V lost 5 bases, J lost 0 bases, and 11 bases lay in between. CDR3 length equals 14 residues. Per germline, CDR1 DFQATT and CDR2 SNEGSKA (reference sequence). Written as DNA, the CDR3 is TGCAGTGCTGGGACGATCCTCTCCTACAATGAGCAGTTCTTC. Residues: CSAGTILSYNEQFF.

The chain couples TRBV7-9 to TRBJ1-2; the match to TRBD1 covers 7 bases. This CDR3 has 15 amino acids. The V segment lost 4 bases and the J segment 2 bases; nucleotides outside the gene matches: 7. Germline assignment: CDR1 SEHNR and CDR2 FQNEAQ (reference sequence). The DNA for the CDR3 is TGTGCCAGCAGCTCCCCACAGGGGAGAAACTATGGCTACACCTTC. The encoded protein is CASSSPQGRNYGYTF.

V is TRBV19 and J is TRBJ2-6; the D is unclear. Germline lookup yields CDR1 LNHDA and CDR2 SQIVND (reference sequence). Trimming removed 3 bases from V and 9 bases from J, with 6 bases in between. The CDR3 length is 12 residues. This CDR3 reads CASSIVDNVLTF. CDR3 DNA sequence: TGTGCCAGTAGTATCGTCGACAACGTCCTGACTTTC.

This clonotype showed up just a few times. The rearrangement links TRBV18 to TRBJ2-7; D assignment may be TRBD1 or TRBD2 (5 bases each). V was trimmed by 9 bases and J by 0 bases, leaving 12 bases between them. In germline, CDR1 is KGHSH, CDR2 LQKENI. This CDR3 comprises 13 residues. The DNA for the CDR3 is TGTGCCAGTTGGGACGCACTCTCCTACGAGCAGTACTTC. It yields the protein CASWDALSYEQYF.

This clonotype was detected a few times. J is TRBJ1-2 and V is TRBV12-3 or TRBV12-4, with D uncertain. This CDR3 region has 14 residues. Trimming pared 3 bases from V and 7 bases from J, leaving 15 bases between. The CDR3 DNA reads as TGTGCCAGCAGTTTTTCCAGCCCACTCGTTGGCTACACCTTC. This sequence encodes CASSFSSPLVGYTF.

The chain is built from TRBV10-3 and TRBJ2-7; 13 nucleotides line up with TRBD2. The CDR3 spans 19 residues. V trimming: 10 bases; J trimming: 4 bases; junction bases outside the gene matches: 22. The germline gives CDR1 ENHRY, CDR2 SYGVKD. CDR3 in DNA: TGTGCCACTAAGCCCCGGACCCTTGGGACTAGCGGGATTTCGTACGAGCAGTACTTC. Encoded protein: CATKPRTLGTSGISYEQYF.

The gene calls are TRBV6-6 and TRBJ2-7; 9 bases match TRBD2. V lost 7 bases, J lost 3 bases, and 4 bases stayed unmatched. CDR3 length equals 13 residues. CDR1 and CDR2 (germline): MNHNY, SVGAGI (reference sequence). CDR3 DNA sequence: TGTGCCAGCATGAGGACTAGCGACTACGAGCAGTACTTC. This sequence encodes CASMRTSDYEQYF.

The chain uses TRBV11-2 and TRBJ2-5; the D gene is possibly TRBD1 (5 bases). Germline values: CDR1 SGHAT, CDR2 FQNNGV. Trimming removed 0 bases at V and 4 bases at J, with 15 bases between. The CDR3 length is 16 residues. The CDR3 reads CASSLEIRQLLETQYF. The DNA of the CDR3 is TGTGCCAGCAGCTTAGAAATAAGACAGCTCCTAGAGACCCAGTACTTC.

The genes are TRBV7-9 and TRBJ1-1; 10 nucleotides match TRBD1. This CDR3 spans 16 amino acids. The trim removed 3 bases at V and 6 bases at J, leaving 10 bases unmatched. In germline, CDR1 is SEHNR, CDR2 FQNEAQ (reference sequence). The chain's CDR3 is CASSFRGQGSDAEAFF. For the CDR3, the DNA is TGTGCCAGCAGCTTTAGGGGACAGGGGAGTGACGCTGAAGCTTTCTTT.

The rearrangement links TRBV7-9 to TRBJ2-3; TRBD1 aligns across 7 bases. The CDR3 extends over 17 amino acids. After removal of 5 bases from V and 1 base from J, the junction contained 12 bases not matched to a gene. Per germline, CDR1 SEHNR and CDR2 FQNEAQ (reference sequence). The CDR3 sequence: CASSLRKSQGRTDTQYF. The DNA for the CDR3 is TGTGCCAGCAGCCTACGCAAATCACAGGGGCGCACAGATACGCAGTATTTT. Complete variable domain (other parts from reference TRBV7-9 and TRBJ2-3): DTGVSQNPRHKITKRGQNVTFRCDPISEHNRLYWYRQTLGQGPEFLTYFQNEAQLEKSRLLSDRFSAERPKGSFSTLEIQRTEQGDSAMYLCASSLRKSQGRTDTQYFGPGTRLTVL.